The rows below give T cell receptor beta chains drawn from one sample of a study of cytomegalovirus exposure and HLA in healthy donors. TCRdb's copy holds only in-frame clones and misses some; the assay was immunoSEQ multiplex PCR. Of some 71,000 clones listed, 55% to 80% were seen once; the top ten hold 7.6%. Sequences were obtained from PBMCs. The receptors were sampled from a man between 40 and 49 years old in good health and CMV-seropositive. Both conserved end residues are part of each CDR3. A D gene is named only where the DNA matches it firmly. Expanded clones are given a class, and other clones once, few, many or no size at all.

CDR3	DNA	D	V	length	J	size
CASSQDLAGGSYEQYF	TGCGCCAGCAGCCAAGATCTAGCGGGGGGCTCCTACGAGCAGTACTTC	TRBD2	TRBV4-3	16	TRBJ2-7	NA
CAWSEGQSNQPQHF	TGTGCCTGGAGCGAGGGACAGAGCAATCAGCCCCAGCATTTT	TRBD1	TRBV30	14	TRBJ1-5	NA
CSAGGRINEQFF	TGCAGCGCCGGAGGCAGGATCAATGAGCAGTTCTTC	NA	TRBV29-1	12	TRBJ2-1	NA
CASSLWRQGAGELFF	TGTGCCAGCAGCTTATGGCGACAGGGGGCCGGGGAGCTGTTTTTT	TRBD1	TRBV11-1	15	TRBJ2-2	few
CASNKDGGGYTF	TGTGCCAGCAACAAGGACGGGGGGGGCTACACCTTC	NA	TRBV6-5	12	TRBJ1-2	NA
CASSRTGSTDTQYF	TGTGCCAGCAGTCGGACAGGGAGCACAGATACGCAGTATTTT	TRBD1	TRBV7-2	14	TRBJ2-3	NA
CASRLLGDRGAFF	TGTGCCAGCAGATTGCTAGGGGACAGGGGTGCTTTCTTT	TRBD1	TRBV7-9	13	TRBJ1-1	NA
CASMTRSGTGYGYTF	TGTGCCAGTATGACTCGTTCCGGGACAGGCTATGGCTACACCTTC	TRBD1	TRBV27	15	TRBJ1-2	NA
CATSRSYEQYF	TGTGCCACGTCTAGGTCCTACGAGCAGTACTTC	NA	TRBV19	11	TRBJ2-7	NA
CATSRSGTGITGELFF	TGTGCCACCAGCAGATCCGGGACAGGGATCACCGGGGAGCTGTTTTTT	TRBD1	TRBV15	16	TRBJ2-2	NA
CASSIWGLDTEAFF	TGTGCCAGTAGTATTTGGGGGCTGGACACTGAAGCTTTCTTT	NA	TRBV19	14	TRBJ1-1	NA
CASSSGQATVNEKLFF	TGCGCCAGCAGCTCCGGACAGGCGACTGTAAATGAAAAACTGTTTTTT	TRBD1	TRBV5-1	16	TRBJ1-4	NA
CASSLSDTGELFF	TGTGCCAGCAGCTTATCGGACACCGGGGAGCTGTTTTTT	NA	TRBV7-8	13	TRBJ2-2	NA
CASSQVADSYEQYF	TGCGCCAGCAGCCAAGTGGCCGACAGCTACGAGCAGTACTTC	NA	TRBV4-3	14	TRBJ2-7	NA
CASKPGADTEAFF	TGTGCCAGCAAACCAGGGGCGGACACTGAAGCTTTCTTT	NA	TRBV6-1	13	TRBJ1-1	NA
CSVEDRGGEYEQYF	TGCAGCGTTGAAGATCGAGGGGGCGAATACGAGCAGTACTTC	TRBD1	TRBV29-1	14	TRBJ2-7	NA
CASSRQGTGTEAFF	TGTGCCAGCTCGAGACAGGGAACCGGCACTGAAGCTTTCTTT	TRBD1	TRBV18	14	TRBJ1-1	NA
CASSLGRNNQPQHF	TGTGCCAGCTCACTTGGGAGGAACAATCAGCCCCAGCATTTT	NA	TRBV18	14	TRBJ1-5	once
CASSPGGLAGVENIQYF	TGTGCCAGCAGCCCGGGAGGACTAGCGGGAGTGGAAAACATTCAGTACTTC	TRBD2	TRBV5-4	17	TRBJ2-4	NA
CASSQGAGTSSEQYF	TGCGCCAGCAGCCAAGGCGCCGGGACTAGCTCCGAGCAGTACTTC	TRBD2	TRBV4-1	15	TRBJ2-7	NA
CASSLEGVSYEQYF	TGCGCCAGCAGCTTGGAAGGAGTTTCCTACGAGCAGTACTTC	NA	TRBV5-1	14	TRBJ2-7	NA
CASSLGQAAGNTIYF	TGTGCCAGCAGTTTAGGGCAGGCAGCTGGAAACACCATATATTTT	NA	TRBV28	15	TRBJ1-3	NA
CAISVLAEKGDTQYF	TGTGCCATCAGTGTCCTAGCGGAGAAGGGAGATACGCAGTATTTT	TRBD2	TRBV10-3	15	TRBJ2-3	few
CASSWNQGDQPQHF	TGTGCCAGCAGTTGGAACCAGGGGGACCAGCCCCAGCATTTT	TRBD1	TRBV28	14	TRBJ1-5	NA
CASSLAGGYLNTEAFF	TGCGCCAGCAGCTTGGCAGGGGGCTATTTGAACACTGAAGCTTTCTTT	TRBD1	TRBV5-1	16	TRBJ1-1	NA
CAVQQGSDTQYF	TGTGCCGTTCAACAGGGATCAGATACGCAGTATTTT	NA	TRBV28	12	TRBJ2-3	NA
CASSQGDSSYEQYF	TGTGCCAGCAGCCAAGGGGACAGCTCCTACGAGCAGTACTTC	TRBD1	TRBV14	14	TRBJ2-7	once
CASKRETTGYQPQHF	TGTGCCAGCAAGCGCGAAACGACAGGGTACCAGCCCCAGCATTTT	TRBD1	TRBV2	15	TRBJ1-5	NA
CASSLDGQTTNEKLFF	TGCGCCAGCAGCTTGGACGGACAGACAACTAATGAAAAACTGTTTTTT	NA	TRBV5-1	16	TRBJ1-4	once
CASSGQLEPTGELFF	TGTGCCAGCAGCGGCCAGTTGGAGCCCACCGGGGAGCTGTTTTTT	NA	TRBV9	15	TRBJ2-2	few
CASSKIAGGPQETQYF	TGCGCCAGCAGCAAAATAGCGGGGGGGCCTCAAGAGACCCAGTACTTC	TRBD2	TRBV4-1	16	TRBJ2-5	few
CAWGRGANTEAFF	TGTGCCTGGGGCAGGGGGGCGAACACTGAAGCTTTCTTT	TRBD1	TRBV30	13	TRBJ1-1	NA
CASTSLSGTDSYEQYF	TGTGCCAGCACCTCACTCTCCGGGACAGACTCCTACGAGCAGTACTTC	TRBD1	TRBV27	16	TRBJ2-7	NA
CASGLDRRSRALNYGYTF	TGTGCTAGTGGTTTGGACCGAAGGTCCAGGGCCCTTAACTATGGCTACACCTTC	NA	TRBV12-5	18	TRBJ1-2	NA